This is a list of T cell receptor beta chains from one sample in a study of chemoradiotherapy in HPV16-positive cancers. TCRdb's table, derived via immunoSEQ multiplex PCR, lists solely in-frame clones and lacks some. The sample carries about 7,900 clones, more than 70% recorded once. Sampling was conducted from a patient who underwent chemoradiotherapy. These receptor sequences come from a human donor with HPV-associated anogenital cancer. CDR3s include the opening cysteine and the closing phenylalanine or tryptophan. D genes are given only for firm matches. The listing skips clone size in some rows; elsewhere it reads once, few, many or a size class.

clone_size j_call v_call d_call cdr3_nt cdr3_aa
NA TRBJ2-7 TRBV11-2 NA TGTGCCAGCAGCTTAGATGGGCGACTGCACCACTACGAGCAGTACTTC CASSLDGRLHHYEQYF
NA TRBJ1-2 TRBV5-8 TRBD1 TGTGCCAGCAGGGGGGGGACAGACCAACAGATGAGAAACTATGGCTACACCTTC CASRGGTDQQMRNYGYTF
NA TRBJ1-4 TRBV2 TRBD1 TGTGCCAGCATCGCGGGACAGCTTAATGAAAAACTGTTTTTT CASIAGQLNEKLFF
NA TRBJ1-1 TRBV5-1 NA TGCGCCAGCAGCTTGGGCACAGGGTTGAGGACGAACACTGAAGCTTTCTTT CASSLGTGLRTNTEAFF
NA TRBJ1-1 TRBV21-1 NA TGTGCCAGCAGCAGTAGGGACACTGAAGCTTTCTTT CASSSRDTEAFF
NA TRBJ1-1 TRBV18 NA TGTGCCAGCTCACCAGCAGGGTTTGGCACTGAAGCTTTCTTT CASSPAGFGTEAFF
few TRBJ2-5 TRBV7-9 NA TGTGCCAGCAGTCCCCAGAGTGCGCGGGAGACCCAGTACTTC CASSPQSARETQYF
NA TRBJ2-5 TRBV6-6 NA TGTGCCAGCAGTTGGGCACCGGAGGAGACCCAGTACTTC CASSWAPEETQYF
NA TRBJ1-1 TRBV7-9 NA TGTGCCAGCAGGCGTGGGGTTCTGCCTGAAGCTTTCTTT CASRRGVLPEAFF
once TRBJ2-1 TRBV6-1 TRBD2 TGTGCCAGCAGTGAAGCGTGGACTAGCGGGGAGGGTGAGCAGTTCTTC CASSEAWTSGEGEQFF
few TRBJ1-5 TRBV28 TRBD1 TGTGCCAGCAGTTTACAGGGGACAGGGGGCGATAAGGGCTTCAATCAGCCCCAGCATTTT CASSLQGTGGDKGFNQPQHF
NA TRBJ1-2 TRBV10-2 TRBD1 TGCGCCAGCAGTCCAGGACAGGGCTTGTCTGGCTACACCTTC CASSPGQGLSGYTF
NA TRBJ2-3 TRBV7-2 NA TGTGCCAGCAGCTTGAGACCCAACACCGGGGCAGATACGCAGTATTTT CASSLRPNTGADTQYF
NA TRBJ2-3 TRBV19 NA TGTGCCAGTAGTCCCCTAGCGAGCACAGATACGCAGTATTTT CASSPLASTDTQYF
NA TRBJ1-2 TRBV29-1 TRBD1 TGCAGACAGGGGGCCGACTATGGCTACACCTTC CRQGADYGYTF
NA TRBJ2-5 TRBV7-2 NA TGTGCCAGCAGCTATGCTGGGGTAGGAGAGACCCAGTACTTC CASSYAGVGETQYF
NA TRBJ1-5 TRBV29-1 NA TGCAGCGTTCTCCAGGGTAATCAGCCCCAGCATTTT CSVLQGNQPQHF
NA TRBJ1-2 TRBV5-6 TRBD1 TGTGCCAGCAGCACAGAGGACAGGGGTCCTGGCTACACCTTC CASSTEDRGPGYTF
NA TRBJ2-5 TRBV9 NA TGTGCCAGCAGCCTCCACGAAGGGGACCAAGGCGAGACCCAGTACTTC CASSLHEGDQGETQYF
NA TRBJ2-3 TRBV19 NA TGTGCCAGTAGTGTAGTCGCAGGGGACACAGATACGCAGTATTTT CASSVVAGDTDTQYF
NA TRBJ2-7 TRBV28 NA TGTGCCAGTAGACAGGCAAATTCCTACGAGCAGTACTTC CASRQANSYEQYF
few TRBJ2-7 TRBV10-3 TRBD1 TGTGCCACAGAAGGGACAGGGGATTTCGAGCAGTACTTC CATEGTGDFEQYF
NA TRBJ1-1 TRBV29-1 NA TGCAGCGTTGAAGACCTCACCCCTTTAAGTGAAGCTTTCTTT CSVEDLTPLSEAFF
few TRBJ1-5 TRBV28 NA TGTGCCAGCAGTTTCGGAAGCAATCAGCCCCAGCATTTT CASSFGSNQPQHF
NA TRBJ1-2 TRBV28 NA TGTGCCAGCAGCCCTTTCCCGGACACCAACTATGGCTACACCTTC CASSPFPDTNYGYTF
NA TRBJ1-5 TRBV19 NA TGTGCCAGTAGTATTAGGAGGATCAATCAGCCCCAGCATTTT CASSIRRINQPQHF
NA TRBJ2-1 TRBV15 TRBD1 TGTGCCACCAGCAAAAAAGGGACAGTTTCCTACAATGAGCAGTTCTTC CATSKKGTVSYNEQFF
NA TRBJ1-1 TRBV5-6 NA TGTGCCAGCAGCCTACTGGTCACCTCCGAAAAGGGGGAAGCTTTCTTT CASSLLVTSEKGEAFF
once TRBJ2-1 TRBV9 NA TGTGCCAGCAGCGTAAAAACAGGGCCGCCCAATGAGCAGTTCTTC CASSVKTGPPNEQFF
once TRBJ1-5 TRBV2 TRBD1 TGTGCCAGCAGTGCTGACAGGGGGCCTTATCAGCCCCAGCATTTT CASSADRGPYQPQHF
NA TRBJ1-1 TRBV5-4 NA TGTGCCAGCAGCTTCGGAGTGGGGAACACTGAAGCTTTCTTT CASSFGVGNTEAFF